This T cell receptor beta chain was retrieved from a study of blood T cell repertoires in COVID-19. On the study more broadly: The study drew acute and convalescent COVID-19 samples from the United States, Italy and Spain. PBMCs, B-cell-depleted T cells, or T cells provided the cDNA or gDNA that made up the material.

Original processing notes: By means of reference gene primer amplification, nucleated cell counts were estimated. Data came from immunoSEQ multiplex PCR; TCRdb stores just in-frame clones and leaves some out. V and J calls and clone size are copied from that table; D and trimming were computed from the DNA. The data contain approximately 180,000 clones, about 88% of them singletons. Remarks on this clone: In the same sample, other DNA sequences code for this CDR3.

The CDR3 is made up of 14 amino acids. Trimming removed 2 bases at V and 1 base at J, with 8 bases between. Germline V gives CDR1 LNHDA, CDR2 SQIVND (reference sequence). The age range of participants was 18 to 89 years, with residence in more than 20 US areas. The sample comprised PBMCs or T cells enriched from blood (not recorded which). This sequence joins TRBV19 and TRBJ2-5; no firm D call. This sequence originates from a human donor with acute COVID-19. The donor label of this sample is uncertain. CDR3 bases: TGTGCCAGTAGTATATCGGCAGGCCAAGAGACCCAGTACTTC. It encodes CASSISAGQETQYF. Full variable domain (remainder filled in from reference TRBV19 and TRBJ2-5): DGGITQSPKYLFRKEGQNVTLSCEQNLNHDAMYWYRQDPGQGLRLIYYSQIVNDFQKGDIAEGYSVSREKKESFPLTVTSAQKNPTAFYLCASSISAGQETQYFGPGTRLLVL.